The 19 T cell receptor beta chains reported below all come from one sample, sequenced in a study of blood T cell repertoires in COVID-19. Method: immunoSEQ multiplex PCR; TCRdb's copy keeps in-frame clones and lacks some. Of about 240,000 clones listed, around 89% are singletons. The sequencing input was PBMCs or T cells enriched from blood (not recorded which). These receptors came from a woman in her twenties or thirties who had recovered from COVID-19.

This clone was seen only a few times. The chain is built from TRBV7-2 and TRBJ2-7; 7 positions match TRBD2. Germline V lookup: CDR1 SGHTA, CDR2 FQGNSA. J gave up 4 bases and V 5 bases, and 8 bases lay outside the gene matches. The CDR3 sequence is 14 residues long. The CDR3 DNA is TGTGCCAGCAGCCCATTGACTAGCAGTTACGAGCAGTACTTC. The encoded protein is CASSPLTSSYEQYF.

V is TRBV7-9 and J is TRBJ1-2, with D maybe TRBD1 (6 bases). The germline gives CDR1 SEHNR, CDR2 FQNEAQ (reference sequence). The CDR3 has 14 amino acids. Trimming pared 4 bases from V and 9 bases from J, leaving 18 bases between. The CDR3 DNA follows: TGTGCCAGCAGCTACGAGAACAGGGTCTTGAGCTACACCTTC. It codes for CASSYENRVLSYTF.

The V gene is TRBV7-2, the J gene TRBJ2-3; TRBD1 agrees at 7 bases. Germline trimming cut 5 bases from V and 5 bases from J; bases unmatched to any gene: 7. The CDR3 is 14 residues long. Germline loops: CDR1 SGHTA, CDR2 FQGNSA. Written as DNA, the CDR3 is TGTGCCAGCAGCCCCACAGGGGCAGAAGATACGCAGTATTTT. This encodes CASSPTGAEDTQYF.

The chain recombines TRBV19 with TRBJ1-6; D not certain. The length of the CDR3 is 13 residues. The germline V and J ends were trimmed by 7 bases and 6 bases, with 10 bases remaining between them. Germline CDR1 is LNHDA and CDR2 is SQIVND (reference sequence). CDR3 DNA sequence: TGTGCCAGTAAGGGAGCCGGTAATTCACCCCTCCACTTT. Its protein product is CASKGAGNSPLHF.

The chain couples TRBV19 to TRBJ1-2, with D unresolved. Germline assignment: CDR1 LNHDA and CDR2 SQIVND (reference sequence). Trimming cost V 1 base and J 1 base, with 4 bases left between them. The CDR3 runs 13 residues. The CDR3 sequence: CASSIGLNYGYTF. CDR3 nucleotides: TGTGCCAGTAGTATAGGTCTTAACTATGGCTACACCTTC.

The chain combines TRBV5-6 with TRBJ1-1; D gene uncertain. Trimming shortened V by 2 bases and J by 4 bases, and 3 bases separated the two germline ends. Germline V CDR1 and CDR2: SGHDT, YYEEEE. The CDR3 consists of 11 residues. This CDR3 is CASSFGTEAFF. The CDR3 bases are TGTGCCAGCAGCTTCGGCACTGAAGCTTTCTTT.

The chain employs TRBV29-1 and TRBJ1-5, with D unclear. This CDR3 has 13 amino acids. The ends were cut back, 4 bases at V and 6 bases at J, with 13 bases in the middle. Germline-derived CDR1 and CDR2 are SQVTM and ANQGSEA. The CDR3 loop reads CSVASPEGQPQHF. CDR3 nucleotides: TGCAGCGTTGCGTCTCCGGAGGGTCAGCCCCAGCATTTT.

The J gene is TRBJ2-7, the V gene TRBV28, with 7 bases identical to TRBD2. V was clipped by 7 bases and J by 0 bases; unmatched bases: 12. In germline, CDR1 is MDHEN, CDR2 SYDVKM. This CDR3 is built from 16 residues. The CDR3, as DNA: TGTGCCAGCACAAACCCGAGCGGGATGAGCTCCTACGAGCAGTACTTC. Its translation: CASTNPSGMSSYEQYF.

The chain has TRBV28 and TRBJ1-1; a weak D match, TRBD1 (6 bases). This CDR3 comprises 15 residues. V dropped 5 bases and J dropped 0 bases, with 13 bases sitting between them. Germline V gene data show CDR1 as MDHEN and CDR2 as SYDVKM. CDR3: CASSAGVYMNTEAFF. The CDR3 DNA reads TGTGCCAGCAGTGCAGGGGTATACATGAACACTGAAGCTTTCTTT.

The CDR3: CASSVQGEVAGNTIYF. The CDR3 bases are TGTGCCAGCAGCGTTCAGGGGGAGGTGGCTGGAAACACCATATATTTT. The chain couples TRBV9 to TRBJ1-3, with TRBD1 identical over 7 bases. Germline assignment: CDR1 SGDLS and CDR2 YYNGEE. The CDR3 is 16 residues long. V trimming: 2 bases; J trimming: 2 bases; junction bases outside the gene matches: 7.

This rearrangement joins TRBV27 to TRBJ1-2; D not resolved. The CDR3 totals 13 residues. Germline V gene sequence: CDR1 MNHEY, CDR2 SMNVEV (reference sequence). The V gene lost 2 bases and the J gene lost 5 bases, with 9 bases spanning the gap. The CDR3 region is CASSLMADYGYTF. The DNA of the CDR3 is TGTGCCAGCAGTTTAATGGCGGATTATGGCTACACCTTC.

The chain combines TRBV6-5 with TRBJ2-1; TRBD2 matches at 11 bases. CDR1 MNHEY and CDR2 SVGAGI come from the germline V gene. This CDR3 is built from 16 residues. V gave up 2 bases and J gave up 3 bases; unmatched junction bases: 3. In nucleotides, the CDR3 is TGTGCCAGCAGTTACCCCGGGACTAGCGGCTACAATGAGCAGTTCTTC. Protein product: CASSYPGTSGYNEQFF.

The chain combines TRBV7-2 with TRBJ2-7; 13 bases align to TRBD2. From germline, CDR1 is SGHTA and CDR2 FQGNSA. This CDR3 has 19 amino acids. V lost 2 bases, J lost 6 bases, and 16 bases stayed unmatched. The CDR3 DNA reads TGTGCCAGCAGCTTACGTGGCTCTGCGGGACTAGCGGGATTCTCCGAGCAGTACTTC. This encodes CASSLRGSAGLAGFSEQYF. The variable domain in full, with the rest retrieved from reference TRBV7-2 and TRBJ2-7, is GAGVSQSPSNKVTEKGKDVELRCDPISGHTALYWYRQSLGQGLEFLIYFQGNSAPDKSGLPSDRFSAERTGGSVSTLTIQRTQQEDSAVYLCASSLRGSAGLAGFSEQYFGPGTRLTVT.

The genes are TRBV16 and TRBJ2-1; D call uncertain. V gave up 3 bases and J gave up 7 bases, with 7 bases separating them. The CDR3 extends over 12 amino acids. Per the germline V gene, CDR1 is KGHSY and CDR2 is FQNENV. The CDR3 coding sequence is TGTGCCAGCAGCCACCCCGGGAATGAGCAGTTCTTC. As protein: CASSHPGNEQFF. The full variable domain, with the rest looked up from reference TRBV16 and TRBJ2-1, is GEEVAQTPKHLVRGEGQKAKLYCAPIKGHSYVFWYQQVLKNEFKFLISFQNENVFDETGMPKERFSAKCLPNSPCSLEIQATKLEDSAVYFCASSHPGNEQFFGPGTRLTVL.

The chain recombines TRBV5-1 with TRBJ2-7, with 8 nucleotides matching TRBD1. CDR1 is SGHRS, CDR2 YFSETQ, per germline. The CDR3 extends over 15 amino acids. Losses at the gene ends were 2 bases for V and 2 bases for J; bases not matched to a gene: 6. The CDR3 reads CASSFWTGPTYEQYF. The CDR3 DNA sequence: TGCGCCAGCAGCTTCTGGACAGGGCCTACCTACGAGCAGTACTTC.

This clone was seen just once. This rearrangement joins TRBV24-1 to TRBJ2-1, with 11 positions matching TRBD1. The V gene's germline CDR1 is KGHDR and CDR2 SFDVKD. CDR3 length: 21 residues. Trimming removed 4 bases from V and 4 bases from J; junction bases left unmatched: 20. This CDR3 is CATSETLLVGQGGRIYNEQFF. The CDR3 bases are TGTGCCACCAGTGAGACTCTGCTTGTGGGACAGGGGGGGAGAATATACAATGAGCAGTTCTTC.

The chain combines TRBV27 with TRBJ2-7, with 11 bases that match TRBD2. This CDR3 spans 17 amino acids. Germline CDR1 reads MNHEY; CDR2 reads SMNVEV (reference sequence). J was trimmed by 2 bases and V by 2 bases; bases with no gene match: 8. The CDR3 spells CASSLDSGRAGPYEQYF. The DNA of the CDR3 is TGTGCCAGCAGTTTAGATAGCGGGAGGGCCGGACCCTACGAGCAGTACTTC.

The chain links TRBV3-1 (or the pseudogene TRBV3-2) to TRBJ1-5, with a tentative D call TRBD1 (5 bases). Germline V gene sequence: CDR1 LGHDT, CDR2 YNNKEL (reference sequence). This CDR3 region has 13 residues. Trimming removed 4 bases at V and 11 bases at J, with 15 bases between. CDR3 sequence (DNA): TGTGCCAGCAGCCGGGGTGGGGGGAAAGCCCAGCATTTT. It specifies CASSRGGGKAQHF.

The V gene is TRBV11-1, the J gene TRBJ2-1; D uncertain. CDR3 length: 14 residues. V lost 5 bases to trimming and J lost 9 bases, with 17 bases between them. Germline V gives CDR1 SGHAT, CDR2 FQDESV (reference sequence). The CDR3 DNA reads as TGTGCCAGCAGCCTTCGGTTTACTAACGGTGAGCAGTTCTTC. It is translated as CASSLRFTNGEQFF.